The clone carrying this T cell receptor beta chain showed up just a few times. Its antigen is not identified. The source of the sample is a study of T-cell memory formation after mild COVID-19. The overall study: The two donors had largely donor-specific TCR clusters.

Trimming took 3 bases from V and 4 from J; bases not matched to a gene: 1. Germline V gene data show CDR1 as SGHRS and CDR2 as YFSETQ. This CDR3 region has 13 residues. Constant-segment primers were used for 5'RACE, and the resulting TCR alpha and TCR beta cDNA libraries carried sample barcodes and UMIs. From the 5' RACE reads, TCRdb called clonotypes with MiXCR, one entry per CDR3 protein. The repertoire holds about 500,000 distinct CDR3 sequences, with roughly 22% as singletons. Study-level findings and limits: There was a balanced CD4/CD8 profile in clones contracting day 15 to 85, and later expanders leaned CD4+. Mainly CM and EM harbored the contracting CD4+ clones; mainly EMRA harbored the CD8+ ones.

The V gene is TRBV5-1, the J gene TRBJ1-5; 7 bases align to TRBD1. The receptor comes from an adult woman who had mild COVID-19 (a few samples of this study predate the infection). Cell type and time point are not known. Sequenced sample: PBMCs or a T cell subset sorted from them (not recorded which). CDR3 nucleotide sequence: TGCGCCAGCAGCTGGGGACAGAATCAGCCCCAGCATTTT. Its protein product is CASSWGQNQPQHF.